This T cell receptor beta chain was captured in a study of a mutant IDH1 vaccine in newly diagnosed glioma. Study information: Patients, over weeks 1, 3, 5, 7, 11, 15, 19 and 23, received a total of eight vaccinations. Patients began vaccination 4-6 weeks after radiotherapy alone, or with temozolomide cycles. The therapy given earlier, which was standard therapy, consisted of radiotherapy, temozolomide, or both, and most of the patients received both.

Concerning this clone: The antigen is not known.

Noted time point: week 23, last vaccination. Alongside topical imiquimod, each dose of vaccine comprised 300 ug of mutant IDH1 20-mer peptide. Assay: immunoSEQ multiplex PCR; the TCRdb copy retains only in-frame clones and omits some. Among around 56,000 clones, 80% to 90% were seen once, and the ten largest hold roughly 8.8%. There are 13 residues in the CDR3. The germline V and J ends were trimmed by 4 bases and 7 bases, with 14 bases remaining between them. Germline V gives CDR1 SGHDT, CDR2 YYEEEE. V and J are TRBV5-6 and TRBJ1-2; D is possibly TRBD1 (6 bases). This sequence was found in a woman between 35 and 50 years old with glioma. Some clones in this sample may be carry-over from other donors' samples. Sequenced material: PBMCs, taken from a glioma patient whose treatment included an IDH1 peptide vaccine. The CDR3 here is CASSEDREGGYTF. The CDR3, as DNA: TGTGCCAGCAGCGAGGACAGAGAAGGTGGCTACACCTTC.